The rows below give T cell receptor beta chains drawn from one sample of a study of neoadjuvant anti-PD-1 for oral cavity cancer. The repertoire was sequenced with immunoSEQ multiplex PCR; TCRdb's copy has only in-frame clones and lacks some. In the table there are about 14,000 clones, roughly three fifths of which are singletons. Sequenced material: PBMCs, taken before nivolumab (anti-PD-1) treatment. These receptors all stem from a person aged 35-79 years with oral cavity squamous cell carcinoma. CDR3s include the opening cysteine and the closing phenylalanine or tryptophan. D genes are given only for firm matches. Clone size appears in some rows only: once, few, many, or a class for an expanded clone.

v_call,d_call,j_call,clone_size,cdr3_nt,cdr3_aa
TRBV27,TRBD1,TRBJ2-4,.,TGTGCCAGCAGTTTCACAGGGGTTGGTAACATTCAGTACTTC,CASSFTGVGNIQYF
TRBV9,.,TRBJ1-5,.,TGTGCCAGCATCCCGCTGGCGGGGGACGAAGGGGAAAATCAGCCCCAGCATTTT,CASIPLAGDEGENQPQHF
TRBV15,.,TRBJ2-7,.,TGTGCCACCAGCAGAGATTCGGAGATAGCGCAATCCTACGAGCAGTACTTC,CATSRDSEIAQSYEQYF
TRBV29-1,TRBD2,TRBJ2-3,once,TGCAGCACACCCGGGCGGGACGGGAGGGCCCCCCCAGATACGCAGTATTTT,CSTPGRDGRAPPDTQYF
TRBV5-1,.,TRBJ1-1,.,TGCGCCAGCAGCTTCGGGGGGGAGACTGAAGCTTTCTTT,CASSFGGETEAFF
TRBV21-1,.,TRBJ2-7,once,TGTGCCAGCAGCAAAATACCGGGGGTCCAACTCTTTACCTACGAGCAGTACTTC,CASSKIPGVQLFTYEQYF
TRBV7-2,TRBD2,TRBJ2-1,.,TGTGCCAGCAGCTTCCCGGGGGGCAATGAGCAGTTCTTC,CASSFPGGNEQFF
TRBV27,.,TRBJ1-5,.,TGTGCCAGCAGTTTAAAAGGGATTAGTATTAGCAATCAGCCCCAGCATTTT,CASSLKGISISNQPQHF
TRBV2,TRBD1,TRBJ2-7,few,TGTGCCAGCAGCGCGGGACAGGGAAGGGAGTACTTC,CASSAGQGREYF
TRBV7-9,TRBD2,TRBJ2-7,.,TGTGCCAGCAGCCAATCGGCGAGCGGGGGATCTAGCCGCGGGCAGTACTTC,CASSQSASGGSSRGQYF
TRBV30,TRBD1,TRBJ1-5,.,TGTGCCTGGAGTCCCAGGGGGGGTGCGAATCAGCCCCAGCATTTT,CAWSPRGGANQPQHF
TRBV4-1,.,TRBJ1-5,.,TGCGCCAGCAGACCGCTTACAGGGACCAATCAGCCCCAGCATTTT,CASRPLTGTNQPQHF
TRBV6-6,.,TRBJ2-7,few,TGTGCCAGCGGGTGGGGGGACGAGCAGTACTTC,CASGWGDEQYF
TRBV20-1,TRBD2,TRBJ2-5,.,TGCAGTGCCCTCGGGGGGGAGACCCAGTACTTC,CSALGGETQYF
TRBV5-1,.,TRBJ1-1,once,TGCGCCAGCAGCCTGGGGGACATGGAGACTGAAGCTTTCTTT,CASSLGDMETEAFF
TRBV11-2,.,TRBJ1-5,few,TGTGCCAGCAGCCGGAAACAGGGAACCAATCAGCCCCAGCATTTT,CASSRKQGTNQPQHF
TRBV6-5,.,TRBJ2-3,.,TGTGCCAGCAGTTACCTGACGGCTAGCGAGGAGTATTTT,CASSYLTASEEYF
TRBV20-1,.,TRBJ1-1,.,TGCAGTGCTCTTGACGACACTGAAGCTTTCTTT,CSALDDTEAFF
TRBV19,.,TRBJ1-1,few,TGTGCCAGTAGTATCCCCAGGGTAAACACTGAAGCTTTCTTT,CASSIPRVNTEAFF
TRBV10-1,.,TRBJ2-3,few,TGCGCCAGCAGTGACTGGAGCGGCCCCTACACAGATACGCAGTATTTT,CASSDWSGPYTDTQYF
TRBV7-4,TRBD1,TRBJ2-7,.,TGTGCCAGCAGCTTAGTGAGGGCGGGACAGGTTGACGAGCAGTACTTC,CASSLVRAGQVDEQYF
TRBV14,TRBD2,TRBJ2-7,.,TGTGCCAGCAGCCAAGGGGGACTATCAGCGGGCTCAAGCTCCTACGAGCAGTACTTC,CASSQGGLSAGSSSYEQYF
TRBV29-1,.,TRBJ1-2,.,TGCAGCGTTGAAGATCCTCGGGGCCAGTTCTATGGCTACACCTTC,CSVEDPRGQFYGYTF
TRBV19,.,TRBJ2-2,.,TGTGCCAGTGGCACCGGGGAGCTGTTTTTT,CASGTGELFF
TRBV7-7,.,TRBJ2-2,.,TGTGCCAGCAGCTTGAGGGGGTCCACCGGGGAGCTGTTTTTT,CASSLRGSTGELFF
TRBV6-6,.,TRBJ1-3,.,TGTGCCAGCAGTCCCTACAGGGAAGGCGCTGGAAACACCATATATTTT,CASSPYREGAGNTIYF
TRBV19,.,TRBJ2-3,.,TGTGCCACCGATACGCAGTATTTT,CATDTQYF
TRBV6-1,TRBD2,TRBJ2-1,.,TGTGCCAGCAGGGAGATAGCGGGTCTGTGGGATGAGCAGTTCTTC,CASREIAGLWDEQFF
TRBV27,TRBD2,TRBJ2-2,.,TGTGCCAGCAGTTTCCTAGCGGGAGTCACCGGGGAGCTGTTTTTT,CASSFLAGVTGELFF